A single sample is the source of the 11 T cell receptor beta chains below, sequenced in a study of graft-versus-host responses after intestinal transplantation (dated by TCRdb to the early 2020s). The library was produced with the immunoSEQ multiplex PCR assay. The source is immuneACCESS, and TCRdb retained only in-frame sequences with V and J called. Part of the clones is not carried over; for the studies checked, unresolved V genes explain less than half of this, and the remainder is unexplained. The sample yields 7,500 to 8,500 clones; 74% were counted once. The ten largest clones represent approximately 31% of the sample. To isolate intraepithelial and lamina propria lymphocytes from graft specimens, dithiothreitol, EDTA incubations and collagenase D digestion were used. The source was ileum tissue, collected roughly 490 days after intestinal transplant. The source is a human patient who received an intestinal transplant, so some T cells may come from the graft donor.

This clone is judged medium-sized. The gene calls are TRBV10-3 and TRBJ1-1; possible D gene TRBD1, 6 bases. With 6 bases removed from V and 2 bases from J, the gap between germline ends came to 13 bases. The CDR3 spans 14 residues. Looked up from germline, CDR1 is ENHRY and CDR2 is SYGVKD. This chain's CDR3 is CAISPGHLNTEAFF. The CDR3, as DNA: TGTGCCATCAGCCCGGGACACCTTAACACTGAAGCTTTCTTT.

This sequence joins TRBV2 and TRBJ2-7; D is possibly TRBD2 (5 bases). This CDR3 spans 12 amino acids. Germline CDR1 reads SNHLY; CDR2 reads FYNNEI. Trimming pared 8 bases from V and 5 bases from J, leaving 13 bases between. CDR3 region: CASGTGIDEQYF. As DNA, the CDR3 is TGTGCCAGCGGAACGGGAATAGACGAGCAGTACTTC.

This chain joins TRBV4-1 and TRBJ1-2; D call uncertain. The V gene lost 1 base and the J gene lost 6 bases, with 12 bases spanning the gap. CDR3 length: 14 amino acids. Germline V gene data show CDR1 as MGHRA and CDR2 as YSYEKL. The CDR3 protein is CASSQVGGLDGYTF. CDR3 DNA sequence: TGCGCCAGCAGCCAAGTAGGAGGTTTAGATGGCTACACCTTC.

This chain uses TRBV7-8 with TRBJ2-3, with TRBD2 identical over 8 bases. CDR3 length equals 15 residues. V gave up 6 bases and J gave up 4 bases; unmatched junction bases: 9. Germline loops: CDR1 SGHVS, CDR2 FQNEAQ. The CDR3 sequence: CASSRAGELADTQYF. The CDR3 DNA is TGTGCCAGCAGTCGAGCGGGAGAGCTAGCAGATACGCAGTATTTT.

This chain joins TRBV7-3 and TRBJ2-6; tentatively, D is TRBD1 (7 bases). The CDR3 runs to 17 residues. V gave up 5 bases and J gave up 4 bases, with 18 bases separating them. The V gene's germline CDR1 is SGHTA and CDR2 FQGTGA. The CDR3 reads CASSGQAAGYGANVLTF. CDR3 coding DNA: TGTGCCAGCAGCGGACAGGCGGCGGGGTACGGGGCCAACGTCCTGACTTTC.

The CDR3 DNA reads as TGTGCCAGCGTTGCCATCTCCCGCACAGATACGCAGTATTTT. This sequence encodes CASVAISRTDTQYF. This chain joins TRBV6-6 and TRBJ2-3, with D unclear. CDR1 and CDR2 (germline): MNHNY, SVGAGI (reference sequence). The CDR3 is made up of 14 amino acids. Trimming cost V 8 bases and J 1 base, with 13 bases left between them.

DNA for the CDR3: TGCGCCAGCAGCCTAGGGGGACTAGCGGGAGGACGACAAGAGACCCAGTACTTC. It yields the protein CASSLGGLAGGRQETQYF. The chain links TRBV4-1 to TRBJ2-5, with 15 bases identical to TRBD2. J gave up 2 bases and V 4 bases, and 8 bases lay outside the gene matches. The length of the CDR3 is 18 residues. Germline-derived CDR1 and CDR2 are MGHRA and YSYEKL.

The rearrangement links TRBV5-1 to TRBJ2-2, with 13 bases aligning to TRBD2. The CDR3 sequence is 17 residues long. V lost 3 bases and J lost 4; bases outside the gene matches: 6. The germline V gene has CDR1 SGHRS and CDR2 YFSETQ. The CDR3 DNA reads as TGCGCCAGCAGCTACGGACTAGCGGGAGCGGGCACCGGGGAGCTGTTTTTT. It codes for CASSYGLAGAGTGELFF.

V usage is TRBV27 and J usage is TRBJ2-5; 8 bases are a match to TRBD1. The CDR3 has 17 amino acids. CDR1 is MNHEY, CDR2 SMNVEV, per germline (reference sequence). V lost 2 bases to trimming and J lost 0 bases; unmatched junction nucleotides: 8. CDR3 sequence (DNA): TGTGCCAGCAGTTTAAGGAGGACAGGGCCCTACCAAGAGACCCAGTACTTC. It translates to CASSLRRTGPYQETQYF.

The chain recombines TRBV4-2 with TRBJ2-7, with D unresolved. The germline V gene has CDR1 LGHNA and CDR2 YNFKEQ. This CDR3 is built from 15 residues. Trimming pared 5 bases from V and 5 bases from J, leaving 19 bases between. CDR3 nucleotides: TGTGCCAGCAGCTCTGAATTCACTACCGCTGACGAGCAGTACTTC. This sequence encodes CASSSEFTTADEQYF.

The chain recombines TRBV5-1 with TRBJ2-3, with 9 bases lining up with TRBD1. The CDR3 sequence is 14 residues long. Per the germline V gene, CDR1 is SGHRS and CDR2 is YFSETQ. The V gene end was trimmed by 0 bases and the J gene end by 4 bases; junction bases not matched to a gene: 0. CDR3 protein: CASSLGQGADTQYF. For the CDR3, the DNA is TGCGCCAGCAGCTTGGGACAGGGGGCAGATACGCAGTATTTT.